The next 15 T cell receptor beta chains were all read from a single sample in a study. Using its own MiXCR run on the RT-PCR reads, TCRdb lists one record per CDR3 protein. This sample has about 680,000 distinct CDR3 sequences, with more than 13% found just once. Specimen: memory CD4+ T cells from blood. These receptors came from a female donor in good health, serving as a healthy control.

This chain joins TRBV7-2 and TRBJ2-5; TRBD1 might be the D (5 bases). The CDR3 is 15 amino acids. From germline, CDR1 is SGHTA and CDR2 FQGNSA. Trimming took off 6 bases at V and 3 bases at J, with 17 bases between the two ends. DNA of the CDR3: TGTGCCAGCAGTTCCCAGGGCTCATGGGAAGAGACCCAGTACTTC. The encoded protein is CASSSQGSWEETQYF. Based on the CDR3 plus reference TRBV7-2 and TRBJ2-5, the full variable domain is GAGVSQSPSNKVTEKGKDVELRCDPISGHTALYWYRQSLGQGLEFLIYFQGNSAPDKSGLPSDRFSAERTGGSVSTLTIQRTQQEDSAVYLCASSSQGSWEETQYFGPGTRLLVL.

This clonotype was picked up many times. This chain joins TRBV5-5 and TRBJ1-2; D not certain. Trimming took 1 base from V and 0 from J, leaving 10 bases between them. This CDR3 contains 15 residues. CDR1 SGHKS and CDR2 YYEKEE come from the germline V gene (reference sequence). The CDR3 DNA reads TGTGCCAGCAGCTTGCAGATTGACACTAACTATGGCTACACCTTC. This codes for CASSLQIDTNYGYTF.

The chain combines TRBV20-1 with TRBJ1-1, with TRBD1 matching over 7 bases. J was trimmed by 11 bases and V by 0 bases; bases with no gene match: 12. The germline V gene encodes CDR1 DFQATT and CDR2 SNEGSKA (reference sequence). The length of the CDR3 is 14 residues. The CDR3, as DNA: TGCAGTGCTAGAGAACCCTTAGGGGGCCGGGGGGCTTTCTTT. Amino acids: CSAREPLGGRGAFF.

This sequence joins TRBV27 and TRBJ2-5, with a weak D call TRBD2 (6 bases). CDR3 length equals 16 residues. V was pared by 5 bases and J by 1 base, with 17 bases between. Germline V gene lookup returns CDR1 MNHEY and CDR2 SMNVEV (reference sequence). The CDR3 protein is CASSLKWQGGQETQYF. CDR3 in DNA: TGTGCCAGCAGTCTAAAGTGGCAGGGAGGCCAAGAGACCCAGTACTTC.

This clonotype was counted many times. The rearrangement uses TRBV12-3 or TRBV12-4 and TRBJ1-6; D not resolved. The CDR3 consists of 16 residues. Between the trimmed V and J ends, which lost 2 bases and 0 bases, there was a span of 8 bases. For the CDR3, the DNA is TGTGCCAGCAGTTTAATGTGGATCTCCTATAATTCACCCCTCCACTTT. This translates into CASSLMWISYNSPLHF.

The chain carries TRBV9 and TRBJ2-3; 7 bases align to TRBD2. V trimming: 4 bases; J trimming: 3 bases; junction bases outside the gene matches: 11. There are 16 residues in the CDR3. CDR1 is SGDLS and CDR2 is YYNGEE in the germline V gene. The CDR3 here is CASSPPASGLTDTQYF. CDR3 coding DNA: TGTGCCAGCAGCCCCCCCGCTAGCGGTTTGACAGATACGCAGTATTTT.

This clonotype has a count of ten or more. The genes are TRBV7-9 and TRBJ2-1; 8 bases align to TRBD1. The germline V gene has CDR1 SEHNR and CDR2 FQNEAQ (reference sequence). Unmatched junction bases numbered 8, after V lost 6 bases and J lost 7 bases. This CDR3 contains 14 residues. The CDR3 loop reads CASSLGQGRNEQFF. In nucleotides, the CDR3 is TGTGCCAGCAGTCTTGGACAGGGACGGAATGAGCAGTTCTTC.

This clonotype was seen more than once but under ten times. The rearrangement joins TRBV6-2 or TRBV6-3 to TRBJ2-7, with 7 positions matching TRBD2. The length of the CDR3 is 15 residues. Trimming removed 2 bases from V and 4 bases from J; junction bases left unmatched: 8. The germline gives CDR1 MNHEY, CDR2 SVGEGT. The CDR3, as DNA: TGTGCCAGCAGTTACATTCCGGGAGCGGGGTACGAGCAGTACTTC. Encoded protein: CASSYIPGAGYEQYF.

The chain uses TRBV20-1 and TRBJ1-2; weak D call: TRBD1 (6 bases). The CDR3 extends over 14 amino acids. Trimming shortened V by 6 bases and J by 3 bases, and 17 bases separated the two germline ends. Germline CDR1 and CDR2: DFQATT and SNEGSKA (reference sequence). The CDR3 region has the DNA TGCAGTGCCAAAAGGCAGGGGAAGGACTATGGCTACACCTTC. This gives the protein CSAKRQGKDYGYTF.

This clonotype turned up a few times. The chain has TRBV7-3 and TRBJ2-1, with 7 nucleotides matching TRBD2. The CDR3 is 15 residues long. The trim removed 0 bases at V and 5 bases at J, leaving 4 bases unmatched. The V gene's germline CDR1 is SGHTA and CDR2 FQGTGA. This CDR3 is CASSLTGLLNNEQFF. DNA of the CDR3: TGTGCCAGCAGCTTAACGGGACTACTAAACAATGAGCAGTTCTTC.

This clonotype was counted ten times or more. This sequence joins TRBV20-1 and TRBJ2-2; 7 positions agree with TRBD2. The V gene's germline CDR1 is DFQATT and CDR2 SNEGSKA (reference sequence). J was trimmed by 7 bases and V by 3 bases; bases with no gene match: 14. The CDR3 has 16 residues. This chain's CDR3 is CSASRSGLGVFGELFF. In DNA, the CDR3 is TGCAGTGCTAGCCGCTCAGGACTAGGTGTTTTCGGGGAGCTGTTTTTT.

This clonotype was seen at least ten times. The V call is TRBV20-1, the J call TRBJ2-7; D uncertain. Deletions cut 1 base from V and 3 bases from J, with 13 bases between. Germline V gene sequence: CDR1 DFQATT, CDR2 SNEGSKA (reference sequence). The CDR3 is made up of 14 amino acids. The CDR3 spells CSARARHTSYEQYF. DNA of the CDR3: TGCAGTGCTAGAGCCAGACACACAAGCTACGAGCAGTACTTC.

This clonotype was detected only a few times. V usage is TRBV7-2 and J usage is TRBJ2-1, with D perhaps TRBD1 (5 bases). Per the germline V gene, CDR1 is SGHTA and CDR2 is FQGNSA. CDR3 length equals 14 residues. Trimming left V 7 bases short and J 3 bases short, with 13 bases between. CDR3 in DNA: TGTGCCAGCACCAACCAGGGCGGCTACAATGAGCAGTTCTTC. This gives the protein CASTNQGGYNEQFF.

The J gene is TRBJ2-1, the V gene TRBV5-1, with 7 bases matching TRBD1. The germline CDR1 and CDR2 sequences are SGHRS and YFSETQ. The CDR3 contains 12 residues. V lost 3 bases to trimming and J lost 12 bases; unmatched junction nucleotides: 6. In DNA, the CDR3 is TGCGCCAGCAGCTACCGGGACAGCCGGCAGTTCTTC. Its translation: CASSYRDSRQFF.

This clonotype turned up a few times. The chain carries TRBV7-6 and TRBJ2-5; possible D gene TRBD1, 5 bases. Trimming removed 5 bases from V and 4 bases from J, with 14 bases in between. Per germline, CDR1 SGHVS and CDR2 FNYEAQ. The CDR3 extends over 14 amino acids. This CDR3 reads CASSQWQGRETQYF. The DNA of the CDR3 is TGTGCCAGCAGCCAATGGCAGGGTCGAGAGACCCAGTACTTC.